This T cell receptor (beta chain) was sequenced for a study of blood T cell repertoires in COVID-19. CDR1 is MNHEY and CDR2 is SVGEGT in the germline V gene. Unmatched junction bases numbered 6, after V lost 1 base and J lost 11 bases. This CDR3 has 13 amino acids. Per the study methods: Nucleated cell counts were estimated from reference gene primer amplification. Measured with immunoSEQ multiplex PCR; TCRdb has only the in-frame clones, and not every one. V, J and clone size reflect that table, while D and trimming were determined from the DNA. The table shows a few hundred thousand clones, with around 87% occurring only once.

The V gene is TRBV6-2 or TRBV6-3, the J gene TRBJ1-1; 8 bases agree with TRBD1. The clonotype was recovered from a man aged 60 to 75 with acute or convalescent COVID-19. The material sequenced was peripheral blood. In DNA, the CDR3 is TGTGCCAGCAGTTACTTTAAACAGGGGGAGGCTTTCTTT. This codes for CASSYFKQGEAFF.